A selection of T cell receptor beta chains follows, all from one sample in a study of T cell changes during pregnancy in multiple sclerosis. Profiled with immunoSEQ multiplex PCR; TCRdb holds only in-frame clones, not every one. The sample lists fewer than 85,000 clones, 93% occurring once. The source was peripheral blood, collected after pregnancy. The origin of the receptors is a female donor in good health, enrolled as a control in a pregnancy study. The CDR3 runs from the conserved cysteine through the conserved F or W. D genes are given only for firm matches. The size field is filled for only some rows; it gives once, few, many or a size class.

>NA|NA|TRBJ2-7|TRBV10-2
CASSEPGDEDEQYF
TGCGCCAGCAGTGAGCCGGGGGACGAGGACGAGCAGTACTTC
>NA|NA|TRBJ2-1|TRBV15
CATSRDRWSEQFF
TGTGCCACCAGCAGAGATAGATGGTCGGAGCAGTTCTTC
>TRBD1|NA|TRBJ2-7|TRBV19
CASSIDRQGIYEQYF
TGTGCCAGTAGTATAGATCGACAGGGAATCTACGAGCAGTACTTC
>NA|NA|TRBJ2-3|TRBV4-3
CASSSRRSGPTDTQYF
TGCGCCAGCAGCTCCCGAAGGAGCGGTCCCACGGATACGCAGTATTTT
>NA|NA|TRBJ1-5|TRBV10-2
CASPSEPSNQPQHF
TGCGCCAGCCCCTCGGAGCCTAGCAATCAGCCCCAGCATTTT
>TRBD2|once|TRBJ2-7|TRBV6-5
CASGTSGSPTYEQYF
TGTGCCAGCGGGACTAGCGGGAGTCCTACCTACGAGCAGTACTTC
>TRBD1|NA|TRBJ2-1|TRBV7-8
CASSLGQNNEQFF
TGTGCCAGCAGCTTGGGACAGAACAATGAGCAGTTCTTC
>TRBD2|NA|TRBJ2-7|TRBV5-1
CASSYASGGSYEQYF
TGCGCCAGCAGCTACGCTAGCGGGGGGTCTTACGAGCAGTACTTC
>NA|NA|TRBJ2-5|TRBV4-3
CASSQDWGQASRTQYF
TGCGCCAGCAGCCAAGATTGGGGCCAAGCTTCGAGGACCCAGTACTTC
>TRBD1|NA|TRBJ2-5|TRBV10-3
CAISPGTGRETQYF
TGTGCCATCAGCCCAGGGACAGGGCGAGAGACCCAGTACTTC
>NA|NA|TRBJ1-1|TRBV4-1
CASSQDLRARGTEAFF
TGCGCCAGCAGCCAAGATCTGCGCGCCCGCGGCACTGAAGCTTTCTTT
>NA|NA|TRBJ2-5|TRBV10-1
CASSESSGQETQYF
TGCGCCAGCAGTGAGTCTAGCGGCCAAGAGACCCAGTACTTC
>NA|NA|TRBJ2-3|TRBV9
CASSWGRTDTQYF
TGTGCCAGCAGCTGGGGGAGGACAGATACGCAGTATTTT
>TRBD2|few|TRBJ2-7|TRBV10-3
CAIRTTTGTSGSVRALF
TGTGCCATCAGAACCACCACCGGGACTAGCGGGAGTGTACGAGCTCTTTTC
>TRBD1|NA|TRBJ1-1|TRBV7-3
CASSLQPGQGEAFF
TGTGCCAGCAGCTTACAACCGGGACAGGGGGAAGCTTTCTTT
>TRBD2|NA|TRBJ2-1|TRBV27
CASSLASGRAGLSGRGPYNEQFF
TGTGCCAGCAGTTTAGCTAGCGGGAGGGCCGGTCTAAGTGGGAGAGGGCCCTACAACGAGCAGTTCTTC
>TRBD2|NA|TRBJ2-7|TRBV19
CASTKREGHHEQYF
TGTGCCAGTACCAAGCGGGAGGGCCACCACGAGCAGTACTTC
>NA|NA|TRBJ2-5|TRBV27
CASSRFAFQETQYF
TGTGCCAGCAGTCGGTTTGCGTTTCAAGAGACCCAGTACTTC
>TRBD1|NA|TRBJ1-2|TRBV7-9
CASSLDPQGAYGYTF
TGTGCCAGCAGCTTAGATCCACAGGGGGCATACGGCTACACCTTC
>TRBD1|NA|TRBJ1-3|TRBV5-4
CASSVRQGAVGGNTIYF
TGTGCCAGCAGCGTGAGACAGGGGGCAGTGGGTGGAAACACCATATATTTT
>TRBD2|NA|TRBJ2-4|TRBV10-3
CAISGTSGGRAIQYF
TGTGCCATCAGTGGGACTAGCGGGGGCCGGGCCATTCAGTACTTC
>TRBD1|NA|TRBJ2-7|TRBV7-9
CASSYQGQSDYEQYF
TGTGCCAGCAGCTACCAGGGACAGAGCGACTACGAGCAGTACTTC
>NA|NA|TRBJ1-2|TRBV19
CASSLSENYGYTF
TGTGCCAGTAGTCTTTCAGAAAACTATGGCTACACCTTC
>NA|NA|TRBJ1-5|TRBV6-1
CASSEVAGSGNQPQHF
TGTGCCAGCAGTGAAGTGGCGGGGTCGGGCAATCAGCCCCAGCATTTT
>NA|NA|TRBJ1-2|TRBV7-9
CASSLGLSLATVHYGYTF
TGTGCCAGCAGCTTAGGACTGTCCCTCGCGACAGTCCACTATGGCTACACCTTC
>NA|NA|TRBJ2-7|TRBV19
CASSTREAGEQYF
TGTGCCAGTAGTACCAGGGAGGCTGGCGAGCAGTACTTC
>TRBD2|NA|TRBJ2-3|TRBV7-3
CASSLRSGVSTDTQYF
TGTGCCAGCAGCCTCCGTAGCGGGGTTAGCACAGATACGCAGTATTTT
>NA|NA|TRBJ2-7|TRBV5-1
CASSFTTGTYEQYF
TGCGCCAGCAGCTTCACAACAGGGACCTACGAGCAGTACTTC
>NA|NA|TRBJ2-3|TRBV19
CASSNPSVADTQYF
TGTGCCAGTAGTAACCCTAGCGTGGCAGATACGCAGTATTTT
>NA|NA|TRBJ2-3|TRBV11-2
CASSLDSRDSNTDTQYF
TGTGCCAGCAGCTTAGATTCGCGGGATAGTAACACAGATACGCAGTATTTT
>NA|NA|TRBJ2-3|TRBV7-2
CASSSTGHLRSTDTQYF
TGTGCCAGCAGCTCGACGGGACACCTAAGAAGCACAGATACGCAGTATTTT
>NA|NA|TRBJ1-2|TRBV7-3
CASSLTWGLGYGYTF
TGTGCCAGCAGCTTAACCTGGGGGCTTGGCTATGGCTACACCTTC
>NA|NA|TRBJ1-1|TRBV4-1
CASSQDSGDHNEAFF
TGCGCCAGCAGCCAAGACTCGGGGGACCATAATGAAGCTTTCTTT
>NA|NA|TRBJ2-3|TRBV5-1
CASSFQGTDTQYF
TGCGCCAGCAGCTTCCAGGGGACAGATACGCAGTATTTT
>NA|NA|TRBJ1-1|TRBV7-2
CASSPQGWYTEAFF
TGTGCCAGCAGCCCACAGGGTTGGTACACTGAAGCTTTCTTT
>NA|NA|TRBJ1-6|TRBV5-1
CASSGGSYNSPLHF
TGCGCCAGCAGTGGCGGCTCCTATAATTCACCCCTCCACTTT
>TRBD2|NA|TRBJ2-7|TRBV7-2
CASSLASTSRVEQYF
TGTGCCAGCAGCTTGGCGTCGACTAGCCGGGTCGAGCAGTACTTC
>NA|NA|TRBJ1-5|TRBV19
CASTTGQIGGQPQHF
TGTGCCAGCACCACAGGGCAGATCGGTGGGCAGCCCCAGCATTTT
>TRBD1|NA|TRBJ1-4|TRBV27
CASSRPPGTGEKLFF
TGTGCCAGCAGTCGACCCCCCGGGACAGGGGAAAAACTGTTTTTT
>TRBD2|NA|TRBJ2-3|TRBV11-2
CASSLFSVGLAGTTDTQYF
TGTGCCAGCAGCTTATTCTCTGTGGGACTAGCGGGCACCACAGATACGCAGTATTTT
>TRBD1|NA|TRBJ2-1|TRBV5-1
CASSSHGTAYNEQFF
TGCGCCAGCAGCTCCCACGGGACAGCCTACAATGAGCAGTTCTTC
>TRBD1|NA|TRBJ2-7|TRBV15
CATSRNTQGQGFNYEQYF
TGTGCCACCAGCAGAAACACCCAAGGACAGGGTTTTAACTACGAGCAGTACTTC
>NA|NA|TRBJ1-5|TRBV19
CASSILSGNQPQHF
TGTGCCAGTAGTATTCTTTCAGGCAATCAGCCCCAGCATTTT
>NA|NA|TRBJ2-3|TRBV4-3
CASSQDLKVTSTDTQYF
TGCGCCAGCAGCCAAGATCTTAAAGTCACTAGCACAGATACGCAGTATTTT
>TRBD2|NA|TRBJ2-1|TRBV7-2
CASRPPGTSGGAQFF
TGTGCCAGCAGGCCCCCCGGGACTAGCGGGGGGGCCCAGTTCTTC
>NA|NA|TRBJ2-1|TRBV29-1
CSVERNEQFF
TGCAGCGTTGAGCGTAATGAGCAGTTCTTC
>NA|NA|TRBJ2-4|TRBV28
CASRGPGWSKNIQYF
TGTGCCAGCAGGGGGCCAGGGTGGTCCAAAAACATTCAGTACTTC
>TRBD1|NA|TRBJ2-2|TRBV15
CATSRDPRGPGELFF
TGTGCCACCAGCAGAGACCCCAGGGGGCCCGGGGAGCTGTTTTTT
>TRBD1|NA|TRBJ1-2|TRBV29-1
CSVDRTGGVGGYTF
TGCAGCGTTGACCGGACAGGGGGCGTGGGGGGCTACACCTTC